The next 6 T cell receptor beta chains were all read from a single sample in a study of molecular identifiers for immune sequencing clone quantification. TCRdb called the PCR reads again in MiXCR, with one record for every CDR3 protein. Altogether some 580,000 distinct CDR3 sequences are present, 25% being singletons, with the ten largest covering about 0.73%. The sequenced material came from naive CD8+ T cells from blood, with Jurkat cell RNA spiked in. Described subset: FACS-sorted CD8+CD4-CCR7+CD45RA+ naive T cells. The receptors shown here come from a human donor in good health. Some libraries in this study had Jurkat cell RNA spiked in.

The sample holds many counts of this clonotype. This rearrangement joins TRBV7-6 to TRBJ2-7; TRBD1 or TRBD2 may be the D gene (6 bases each). With 1 base removed from V and 9 bases from J, the gap between germline ends came to 25 bases. The CDR3 has 17 residues. Germline assignment: CDR1 SGHVS and CDR2 FNYEAQ. The CDR3 bases are TGTGCCAGCAGCTTAGAAGGCGTCGGGGGCCTAGCCGCTCGGCAGTACTTC. Encoded protein: CASSLEGVGGLAARQYF.

This rearrangement joins TRBV6-6 to TRBJ1-1; D not certain. With 5 bases removed from V and 3 bases from J, the gap between germline ends came to 10 bases. This CDR3 has 13 amino acids. Germline V CDR1 and CDR2: MNHNY, SVGAGI (reference sequence). CDR3 region: CASSAPMDTEAFF. The CDR3 nucleotides are TGTGCCAGCAGTGCCCCTATGGACACTGAAGCTTTCTTT.

The J gene is TRBJ1-5, the V gene TRBV6-5; D unclear. The CDR3 length is 14 residues. Trimming pared 5 bases from V and 5 bases from J, leaving 13 bases between. Per the germline V gene, CDR1 is MNHEY and CDR2 is SVGAGI. The CDR3: CASSPSAGYQPQHF. CDR3 coding DNA: TGTGCCAGCAGTCCCAGCGCGGGCTATCAGCCCCAGCATTTT.

This clonotype was observed many times. V is TRBV11-2 and J is TRBJ2-1; D gene uncertain. V dropped 1 base and J dropped 10 bases, with 5 bases sitting between them. The CDR3 consists of 11 residues. The germline CDR1 and CDR2 sequences are SGHAT and FQNNGV. CDR3: CASSLVTEQFF. CDR3 in DNA: TGTGCCAGCAGCTTAGTGACAGAGCAGTTCTTC.

In this sample, this clonotype turned up a few times. The gene calls are TRBV6-6 and TRBJ2-7, with TRBD1 identical over 7 bases. CDR1 and CDR2 (germline): MNHNY, SVGAGI (reference sequence). This CDR3 has 12 amino acids. Trimming cost V 7 bases and J 2 bases; bases outside gene matches: 2. The CDR3 loop is CASKGQPYEQYF. CDR3 coding DNA: TGTGCCAGCAAGGGACAGCCCTACGAGCAGTACTTC.

This clonotype has at least ten counts. The gene calls are TRBV7-2 and TRBJ2-7; possibly TRBD1 or TRBD2 for D (6 bases each). This CDR3 region has 15 residues. With 2 bases removed from V and 1 base from J, the gap between germline ends came to 12 bases. CDR1 is SGHTA and CDR2 is FQGNSA in the germline V gene. This chain's CDR3 is CASSLSGALSYEQYF. The CDR3 region has the DNA TGTGCCAGCAGCTTATCGGGGGCATTGTCCTACGAGCAGTACTTC.